The sequence of this T cell receptor beta chain was determined in a study of T cells in Graves' hyperthyroidism and ophthalmopathy (dated by TCRdb to between 2019 and 2020). For the study in its entirety: Peripheral blood was sampled at the time of initial diagnosis, prior to any treatment. The 75 to 100 discovery patients were randomly split 7:3 into training and test sets. In more than five Graves' hyperthyroidism patients, the study also compared T-cell repertoires from thyroid tissue with T-cell repertoires from blood. After sampling, hyperthyroidism patients received methimazole starting at 30 mg daily, and ophthalmopathy patients received high-dose intravenous methylprednisolone. To identify distinguishing TCR V-J signatures, a discovery cohort of around 100 patients was used, comprising 43 with Graves' ophthalmopathy and around 60 with stable Graves' hyperthyroidism. Prospective prediction of ophthalmopathy was tested in an independent validation cohort consisting of roughly 20 hyperthyroidism patients and around 16 patients who later progressed to ophthalmopathy. The paper describes TCR Vbeta CDR3 sequencing of 135 peripheral blood samples, made up of 43 ophthalmopathy patients, around 78 hyperthyroidism patients and 17 progressor patients. Broader findings and caveats from the paper: Most expanded thyroid clonotypes (frequency above 0.001) were also found in blood, which suggests that blood repertoires may mirror thyroid immune responses. In cross-validation, a model built on a 13 V-J signature told ophthalmopathy apart from stable hyperthyroidism with 85% to 90% sensitivity and 81% to 82% specificity, and in testing the same model reached 80%/75%. In validation, the model predicted progression to ophthalmopathy with 55% to 71% sensitivity and approximately 74% specificity, a median of 6.5 months before onset. Sample size was not statistically predetermined, and investigators were not blinded to group allocation.

The TCR beta CDR3 regions were amplified from the RNA transcripts. The first round of RT-PCR for the TCR CDR3 was performed with the HTBI primer set and the Qiagen OneStep RT-PCR kit. The libraries were constructed in a second round of multiplex PCR and then size-selected and purified. Libraries were sequenced paired-end with 100 bp reads on an Illumina HiSeq2000. Per the authors' processing: SOAPnuke was used to process the raw data, with reads discarded if the reads contained adapters or uncalled bases, had a mean Phred below 15, or lacked an exact constant-primer or identifier match. COPE v1.2.5 was used to merge the high-quality paired reads, and each unique nucleotide sequence was defined as a clonotype. MiTCR v1.1 was used to align the clonotypes against IMGT TRBV, TRBD and TRBJ reference segments. Only V-J combinations with frequency above 0.0001, covering roughly 99% of repertoires, were analysed. The TCS score was defined as the ratio of F50 (clonal expansion) to E x V (chaos), calculated using BLOSUM62-based TCRdist between CDR3 peptides within each V-J. Welch's t-statistics and random forest reduced 500 to 650 V-J features to 13, which were used in a naive Bayes classifier (R e1071). Using fastp at Q25 and MiXCR, TCRdb reprocessed the public reads and kept productive beta chains. Each record represents a unique CDR3 protein, reported with the most common genes and DNA among its rows. The V and J calls and clone size are TCRdb's, not the authors'. For this sample there are nearly 110,000 distinct CDR3 sequences; 15% to 20% appear just once. The ten largest clones take up around 42% of the sample.

CDR1 and CDR2, looked up from the germline V gene (reference sequence), are DFQATT and SNEGSKA. CDR3 length: 21 amino acids, cysteine to phenylalanine. Solely the CDR3 DNA is kept, with 63 bases framed from the first base. V loses 1 base at its end and J loses 1 base; junction bases beyond the gene matches: 23. This clonotype occurred a few times. Its antigen is currently not known. No base qualities exist here, and no much larger clone lies one base off it. Graves' hyperthyroidism was defined as stable when no progression to ophthalmopathy occurred over 18 months of follow-up. Hyperthyroidism patients were newly diagnosed, with disease duration under 2 months, and aged 18 to 65 years. Exclusion was applied to patients with uncontrolled infections, other autoimmune diseases, pregnancy or lactation. Diagnoses were established on the basis of clinical symptoms, serum thyroxine and TRAb, thyroid ultrasound, and orbital computed tomography. Ficoll-Paque density gradient centrifugation was used to isolate PBMCs from around 9.1 ml of fresh peripheral blood. Total RNA was extracted with Trizol reagent, and quality was checked on an Agilent 2100 Bioanalyzer.

Sequenced: blood. This chain joins TRBV20-1 to TRBJ2-5, with 8 bases in between that match TRBD1. The clonotype was recovered from a woman in her forties or fifties with Graves' hyperthyroidism. DNA sequence: TGCAGTGCTAGAGGGTATCGTACGCCGGGCAGGGGGCAGGGTCTCCAAGAGACCCAGTACTTC. Translated, this is CSARGYRTPGRGQGLQETQYF.